This T cell receptor (beta chain) was retrieved from a study of blood T cell repertoires in COVID-19. The method was immunoSEQ multiplex PCR; TCRdb's version includes in-frame clones alone and lacks a portion of them. The profile shows tens of thousands of clones, approximately 80% of them singletons. Seattle enrolled patients during active infection and tracked them longitudinally. Germline V gives CDR1 SGHTA, CDR2 FQGTGA. V was clipped by 2 bases and J by 6 bases, with 8 bases between them. There are 14 residues in the CDR3. Material: peripheral blood. The chain uses TRBV7-3 and TRBJ1-6; D is unclear. The sequence came from a man between 65 and 80 years old with COVID-19, enrolled during active disease. The CDR3 DNA sequence: TGTGCCAGCAGCTTAGCCGGCGGTAATTCACCCCTCCACTTT. This gives the protein CASSLAGGNSPLHF.